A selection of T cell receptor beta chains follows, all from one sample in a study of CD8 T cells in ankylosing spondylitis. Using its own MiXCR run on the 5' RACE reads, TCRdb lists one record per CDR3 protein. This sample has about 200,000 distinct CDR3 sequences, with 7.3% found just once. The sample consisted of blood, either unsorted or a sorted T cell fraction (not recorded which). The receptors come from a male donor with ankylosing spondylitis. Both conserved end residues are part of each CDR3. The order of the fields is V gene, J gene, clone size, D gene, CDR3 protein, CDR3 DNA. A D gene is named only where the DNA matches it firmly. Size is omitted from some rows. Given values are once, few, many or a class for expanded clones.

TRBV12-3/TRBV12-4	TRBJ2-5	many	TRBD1	CASSARGPETQYF	TGTGCCAGCAGTGCCAGGGGGCCCGAGACCCAGTACTTC
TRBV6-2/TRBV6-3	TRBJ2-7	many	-	CASSDRLSSYEQYF	TGTGCCAGCAGCGACAGGCTTAGCTCCTACGAGCAGTACTTC
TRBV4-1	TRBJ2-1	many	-	CASSPKEDSLIGWYF	TGCGCCAGCAGCCCTAAAGAGGACAGCCTAATTGGGTGGTACTTC
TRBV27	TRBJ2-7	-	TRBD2	CASSDLAGPAYEQYF	TGTGCCAGCAGCGATCTAGCGGGGCCGGCCTACGAGCAGTACTTC
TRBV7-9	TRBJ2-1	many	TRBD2	CASSPHSGRAGVEQFF	TGTGCCAGCAGCCCCCACAGCGGGAGGGCCGGGGTTGAGCAGTTCTTC
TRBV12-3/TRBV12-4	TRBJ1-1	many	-	CASRPSETPKAFF	TGTGCCAGCAGACCCTCCGAAACGCCCAAAGCTTTCTTT
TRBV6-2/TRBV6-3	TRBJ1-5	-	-	CASSLTDNQPQHF	TGTGCCAGCAGTTTGACAGACAATCAGCCCCAGCATTTT
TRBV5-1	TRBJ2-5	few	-	CASSWIPQETQYF	TGCGCCAGCAGTTGGATTCCCCAAGAGACCCAGTACTTC
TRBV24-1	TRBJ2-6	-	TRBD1	CATSDPDRASGANVLTF	TGTGCCACCAGTGATCCCGACAGGGCCTCTGGGGCCAACGTCCTGACTTTC
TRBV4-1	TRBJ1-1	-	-	CASSHRPTPDTEAFF	TGCGCCAGCAGCCACCGACCCACCCCGGACACTGAAGCTTTCTTT
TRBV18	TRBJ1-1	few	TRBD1	CASSLDRGLTEAFF	TGTGCCAGCTCATTAGACAGGGGACTCACTGAAGCTTTCTTT
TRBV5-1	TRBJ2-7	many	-	CASSLSQGSRYEQYF	TGCGCCAGCAGCTTGAGTCAGGGTAGCCGCTACGAGCAGTACTTC
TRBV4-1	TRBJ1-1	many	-	CASSQVSSGLNTEAFF	TGCGCCAGCAGCCAGGTCTCATCCGGTTTGAACACTGAAGCTTTCTTT
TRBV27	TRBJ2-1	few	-	CASSSDPGEKVGEQFF	TGTGCCAGCAGTTCCGACCCGGGGGAGAAGGTAGGTGAGCAGTTCTTC
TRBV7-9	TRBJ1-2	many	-	CAVSEGRYTF	TGTGCCGTTAGTGAGGGTCGCTACACCTTC
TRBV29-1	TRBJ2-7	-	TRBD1	CSVGDRGTYEQYF	TGCAGCGTTGGGGACAGGGGGACCTACGAGCAGTACTTC
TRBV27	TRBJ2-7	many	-	CASSSDRYEQYF	TGTGCCAGCAGTTCCGACCGCTACGAGCAGTACTTC
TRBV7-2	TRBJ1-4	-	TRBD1	CASSLWTGEEKLFF	TGTGCCAGCAGCTTATGGACAGGGGAGGAAAAACTGTTTTTT
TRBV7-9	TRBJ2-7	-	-	CASSFMAPGAGAQQYF	TGTGCCAGCAGCTTTATGGCCCCAGGGGCTGGCGCTCAGCAGTACTTC
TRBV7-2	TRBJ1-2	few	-	CASSPRTAPGYGYTF	TGTGCCAGCAGCCCTCGGACCGCTCCCGGGTATGGCTACACCTTC
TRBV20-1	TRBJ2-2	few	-	CSATGVGELFF	TGCAGTGCCACTGGGGTGGGGGAGCTGTTTTTT
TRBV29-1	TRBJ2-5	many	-	CSVDAGPILQETQYF	TGCAGCGTTGATGCAGGCCCAATCCTTCAAGAGACCCAGTACTTC
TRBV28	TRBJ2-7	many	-	CASSPKGRANPYEQYF	TGTGCCAGCAGTCCCAAAGGACGAGCAAACCCCTACGAGCAGTACTTC
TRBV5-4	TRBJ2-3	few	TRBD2	CASSHGTSGTDTQYF	TGTGCCAGCAGCCATGGGACTAGCGGTACAGATACGCAGTATTTT
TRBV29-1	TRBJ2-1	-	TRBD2	CSLKSGGGYNEQFF	TGCAGCCTTAAATCGGGCGGGGGTTACAATGAGCAGTTCTTC
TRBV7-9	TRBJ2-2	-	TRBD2	CASSSQLAGSLEELFF	TGTGCCAGCAGTTCCCAACTAGCGGGTAGCTTGGAGGAGCTGTTTTTT
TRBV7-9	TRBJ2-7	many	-	CASSFRAGYGEQYF	TGTGCCAGCAGCTTCAGGGCAGGGTACGGCGAGCAGTACTTC
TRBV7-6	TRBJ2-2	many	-	CASSLGYNGELFF	TGTGCCAGCAGCTTAGGGTACAACGGGGAGCTGTTTTTT
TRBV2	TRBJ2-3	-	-	CASSVARVTDTQYF	TGTGCCAGCAGTGTAGCGCGGGTCACAGATACGCAGTATTTT
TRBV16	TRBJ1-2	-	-	CASSNGERGYGYTF	TGTGCCAGCAGCAATGGGGAGAGGGGCTATGGCTACACCTTC
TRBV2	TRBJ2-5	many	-	CASISTIQETQYF	TGTGCCAGCATTTCAACTATCCAAGAGACCCAGTACTTC
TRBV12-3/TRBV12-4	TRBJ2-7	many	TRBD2	CASSLDYASGSASYEQYF	TGTGCCAGCAGTTTAGATTATGCTAGCGGGAGTGCTTCCTACGAGCAGTACTTC
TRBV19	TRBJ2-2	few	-	CASSIYLNTGELFF	TGTGCCAGTAGTATTTACCTAAACACCGGGGAGCTGTTTTTT
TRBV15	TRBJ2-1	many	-	CATSSIAELNEQFF	TGTGCCACCAGCAGTATAGCGGAGTTAAATGAGCAGTTCTTC
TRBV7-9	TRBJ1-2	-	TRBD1	CASSRQGDGYGYTF	TGTGCCAGCAGCAGACAGGGGGACGGGTATGGCTACACCTTC
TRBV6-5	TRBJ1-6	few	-	CASSTRQLSSYNSPLHF	TGTGCCAGCAGTACCCGACAGTTAAGCTCCTATAATTCACCCCTCCACTTT
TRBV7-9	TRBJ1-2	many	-	CASGDRAREWTF	TGTGCCAGCGGGGACCGCGCAAGGGAATGGACCTTC
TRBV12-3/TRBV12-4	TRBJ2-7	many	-	CASKLGGLKQYF	TGTGCCAGCAAGTTGGGAGGATTGAAGCAGTACTTC
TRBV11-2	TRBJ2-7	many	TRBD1	CASSFTGATYEQYF	TGTGCCAGCAGCTTTACAGGGGCAACCTACGAGCAGTACTTC
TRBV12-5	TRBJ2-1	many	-	CASGRGMGEQFF	TGTGCTAGTGGCCGCGGGATGGGAGAGCAGTTCTTC